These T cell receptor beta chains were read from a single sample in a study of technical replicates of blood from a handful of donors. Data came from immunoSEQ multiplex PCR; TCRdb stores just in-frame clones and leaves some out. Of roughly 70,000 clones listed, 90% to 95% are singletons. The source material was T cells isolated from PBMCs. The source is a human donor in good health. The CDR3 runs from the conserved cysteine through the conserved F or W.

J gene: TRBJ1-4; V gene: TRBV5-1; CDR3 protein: CASSSGGHEKLFF
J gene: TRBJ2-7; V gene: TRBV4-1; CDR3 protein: CASSQEPLSGEQYF
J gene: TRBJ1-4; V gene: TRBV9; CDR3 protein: CASSGRWGEKLFF
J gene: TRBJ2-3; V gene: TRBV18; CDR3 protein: CASSPQGAGDTQYF
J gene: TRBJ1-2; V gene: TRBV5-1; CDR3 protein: CASSRGGAVYGYTF
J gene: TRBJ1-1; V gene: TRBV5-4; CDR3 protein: CASSERQGVEVEAFF
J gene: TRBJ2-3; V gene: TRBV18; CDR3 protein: CASSLRLAGPDTQYF
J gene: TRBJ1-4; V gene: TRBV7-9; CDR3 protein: CASSFSDSFNEKLFF
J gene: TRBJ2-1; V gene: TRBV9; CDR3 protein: CASSADRPSSYNEQFF
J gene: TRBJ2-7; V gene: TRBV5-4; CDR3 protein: CASSLWGGPTYEQYF
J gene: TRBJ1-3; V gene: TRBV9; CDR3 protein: CASSAQEDYSGNTIYF
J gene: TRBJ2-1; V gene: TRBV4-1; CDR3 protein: CASSTSGRAGYEQFF
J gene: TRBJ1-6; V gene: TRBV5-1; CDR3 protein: CASSPGTASRSYNSPLHF
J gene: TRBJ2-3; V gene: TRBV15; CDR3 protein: CATSSRTSGYLDTQYF
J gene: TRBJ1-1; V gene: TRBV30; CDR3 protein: CAWSAGSNTEAFF
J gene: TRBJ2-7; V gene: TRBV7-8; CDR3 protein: CASSLDSGRAGEQYF
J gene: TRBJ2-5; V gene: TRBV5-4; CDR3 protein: CASSLDSSPEETQYF
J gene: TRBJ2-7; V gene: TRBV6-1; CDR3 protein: CASSEVPRTSGYGQYF
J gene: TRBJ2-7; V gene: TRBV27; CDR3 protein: CATGTKAGLYYEQYF
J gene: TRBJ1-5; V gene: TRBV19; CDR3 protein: CASSIVQGNQPQHF
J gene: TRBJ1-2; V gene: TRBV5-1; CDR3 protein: CASNPSGGNYGYTF
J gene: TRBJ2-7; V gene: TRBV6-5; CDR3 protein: CASSWKGDSFYEQYF
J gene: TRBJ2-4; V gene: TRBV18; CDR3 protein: CASSPDRGQNIQYF
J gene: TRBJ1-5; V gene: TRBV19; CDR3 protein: CASSTGQGAGNQPQHF
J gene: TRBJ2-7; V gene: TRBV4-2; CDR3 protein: CASSHSTPSGTYSYEQYF
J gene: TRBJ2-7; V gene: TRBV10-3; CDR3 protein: CAISESGRAYEQYF
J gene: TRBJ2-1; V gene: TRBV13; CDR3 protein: CASSSSSGPDNEQFF
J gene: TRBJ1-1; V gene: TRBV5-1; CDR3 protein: CASSLDRGDTEAFF
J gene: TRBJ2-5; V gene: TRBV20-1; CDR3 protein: CSARQGETQYF
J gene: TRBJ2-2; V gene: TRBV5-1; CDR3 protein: CASSPLAGGVTNTGELFF
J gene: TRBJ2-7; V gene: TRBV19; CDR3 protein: CASSLSWKTGRGYEQYF
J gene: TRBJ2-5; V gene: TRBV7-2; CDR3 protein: CASSVDYAQETQYF
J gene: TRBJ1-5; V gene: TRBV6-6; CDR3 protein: CASNRDSNQPQHF
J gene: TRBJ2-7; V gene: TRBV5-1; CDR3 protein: CASSGAGTSGSYEQYF
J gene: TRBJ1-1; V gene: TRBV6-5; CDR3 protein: CASNGDRGGRTEAFF
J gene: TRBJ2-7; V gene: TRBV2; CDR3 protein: CASSETQDRGYDSYEQYF
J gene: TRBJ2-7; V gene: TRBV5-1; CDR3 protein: CASRSGQGSYEQYF
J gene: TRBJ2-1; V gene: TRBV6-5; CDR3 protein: CASSYARTGVNEQFF
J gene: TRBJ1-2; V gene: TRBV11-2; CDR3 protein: CASSLEEGNYGYTF
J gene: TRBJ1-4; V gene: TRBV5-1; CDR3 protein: CASSPRTRPRGENEKLFF
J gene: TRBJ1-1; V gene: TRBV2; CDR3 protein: CASSSQGIKPEAFF
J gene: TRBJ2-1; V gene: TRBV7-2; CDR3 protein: CASSPQYNEQFF
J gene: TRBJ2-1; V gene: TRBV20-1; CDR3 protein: CSARDGTGQFF
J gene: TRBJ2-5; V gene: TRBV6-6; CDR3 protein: CASSYRAGGQETQYF
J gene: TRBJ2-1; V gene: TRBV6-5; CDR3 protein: CASRGQRVTEQFF
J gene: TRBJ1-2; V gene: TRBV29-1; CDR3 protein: CSVGGGTEWDGYTF
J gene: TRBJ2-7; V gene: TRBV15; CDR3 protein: CATKAGRSYEQYF
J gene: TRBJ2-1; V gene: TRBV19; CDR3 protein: CASFQGNEQFF
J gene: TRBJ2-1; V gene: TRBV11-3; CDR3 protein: CASSLTSGRSYNEQFF
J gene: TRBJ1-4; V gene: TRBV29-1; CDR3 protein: CSVGATNEKLFF
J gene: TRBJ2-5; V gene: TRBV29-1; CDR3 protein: CSVLQGGGETQYF